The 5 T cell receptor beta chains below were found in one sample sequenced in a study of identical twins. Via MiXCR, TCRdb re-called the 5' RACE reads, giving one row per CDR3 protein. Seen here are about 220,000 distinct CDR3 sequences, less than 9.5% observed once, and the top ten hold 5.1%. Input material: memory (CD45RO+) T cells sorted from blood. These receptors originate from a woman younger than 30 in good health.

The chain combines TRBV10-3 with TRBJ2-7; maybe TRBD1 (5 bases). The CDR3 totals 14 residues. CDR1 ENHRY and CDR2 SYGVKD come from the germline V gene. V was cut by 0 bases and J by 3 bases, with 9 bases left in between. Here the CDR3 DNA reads TGTGCCATCAGTGAGTCCCAAGACAGCTACGAGCAGTACTTC. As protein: CAISESQDSYEQYF.

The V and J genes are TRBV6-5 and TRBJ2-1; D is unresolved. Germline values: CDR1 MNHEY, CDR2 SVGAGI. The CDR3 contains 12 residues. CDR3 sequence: CATGKEHNEQFF. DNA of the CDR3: TGTGCAACCGGAAAGGAACACAATGAGCAGTTCTTC.

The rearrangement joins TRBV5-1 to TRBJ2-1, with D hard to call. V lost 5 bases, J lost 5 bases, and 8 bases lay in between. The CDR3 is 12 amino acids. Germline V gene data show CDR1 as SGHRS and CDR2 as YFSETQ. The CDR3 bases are TGCGCCAGCAGGATTGAAAACAATGAGCAGTTCTTC. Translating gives CASRIENNEQFF.

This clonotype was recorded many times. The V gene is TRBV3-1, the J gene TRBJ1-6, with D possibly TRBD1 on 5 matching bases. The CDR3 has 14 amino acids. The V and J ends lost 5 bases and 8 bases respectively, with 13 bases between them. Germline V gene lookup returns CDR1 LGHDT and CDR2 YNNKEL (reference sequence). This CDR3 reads CASSNRDGYSPLHF. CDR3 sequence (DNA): TGTGCCAGCAGCAACCGGGACGGATATTCACCCCTCCACTTT.

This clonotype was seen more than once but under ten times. For the CDR3, the DNA is TGTGCCAGCTCCTCGGGACGGCTCATTGGCTACACCTTC. Its protein product is CASSSGRLIGYTF. V is TRBV18 and J is TRBJ1-2; TRBD1 is a possible D gene (5 bases). V lost 6 bases, J lost 7 bases, and 15 bases lay in between. The CDR3 sequence is 13 residues long. Looked up from germline, CDR1 is KGHSH and CDR2 is LQKENI.